This T cell receptor beta chain was profiled in a study of CD8+ T cells in alopecia areata. Study-level information: Twice daily, treated patients received 5 to 10 mg of oral tofacitinib.

As to this clone: Antigen specificity is unknown.

Germline V gene sequence: CDR1 MGHDK, CDR2 SYGVNS. The J segment lost 3 bases and the V segment lost 1 base, leaving 13 bases of the junction unmatched. The CDR3 spans 18 residues. Punch biopsies of lesional scalp, plus peripheral blood, were taken from alopecia areata patients. After isolation, RNA underwent reverse transcription to generate cDNA as the sequencing template. The method was immunoSEQ multiplex PCR; TCRdb's version includes in-frame clones alone and lacks a portion of them. This repertoire shows some 56,000 clones, 90% to 97% found once; its top ten account for roughly 25%. Study outcomes and limitations: Sequencing of scalp samples also includes resident alphabeta T cells from normal skin.

The material was CD8+ T cells sorted from blood, obtained at week 0. J is TRBJ2-7 and V is TRBV25-1, with TRBD1 matching over 9 bases. The source of this sequence is a human donor with alopecia areata. The CDR3 sequence: CASSELGPRQGVIYEQYF. DNA of the CDR3: TGTGCCAGCAGTGAATTGGGGCCCCGACAGGGGGTAATCTACGAGCAGTACTTC.